A selection of T cell receptor beta chains follows, all from one sample in a study of identical twins. TCRdb itself ran the 5' RACE reads through MiXCR, one entry per CDR3 protein. The sample contains about 500,000 distinct CDR3 sequences, about 13% of which appear only once. This sample was also put to use in a study of yellow fever vaccine responses in identical twins.

The specimen sequenced was CD4+ T cells sorted from blood. Source of these receptors: a woman younger than 30 in good health. Each CDR3 is given with its conserved first and last residue. Rows give clone size only sometimes, using once, few, many, or a class for an expanded clone.

many	TRBV11-2	TRBJ2-5	15	CASSLNGGTQETQYF
NA	TRBV7-3	TRBJ2-1	11	CASSGRGEQFF
many	TRBV10-2	TRBJ1-1	13	CASMETLNTEAFF
NA	TRBV18	TRBJ2-1	15	CASSPRQVSYNEQFF
many	TRBV5-6	TRBJ2-5	12	CASSPTGGNQYF
few	TRBV18	TRBJ2-1	13	CASSPTAYNEQFF
NA	TRBV6-2/TRBV6-3	TRBJ2-1	17	CASINRQNKATYNEQFF
NA	TRBV9	TRBJ2-1	16	CASSRGGGRTYNEQFF
NA	TRBV6-1	TRBJ2-2	14	CASSGWSPPGELFF
NA	TRBV2	TRBJ2-6	15	CASSVDRAGANVLTF
few	TRBV20-1	TRBJ2-5	14	CSAPVAPGGETQYF
few	TRBV28	TRBJ2-2	15	CASSFAGWYTGELFF
NA	TRBV20-1	TRBJ1-1	13	CSAGQGMITEAFF
few	TRBV7-9	TRBJ2-1	13	CASSLAITDEQFF
few	TRBV6-5	TRBJ2-3	18	CASSYSTTSGSGTDTQYF
NA	TRBV18	TRBJ2-7	14	CASSPTGTDYEQYF
NA	TRBV19	TRBJ2-7	13	CASSIRGYYEQYF
few	TRBV4-3	TRBJ2-6	17	CASSQGQGLPGANVLTF
NA	TRBV18	TRBJ2-4	15	CASSPNGTAKNIQYF
few	TRBV6-1	TRBJ2-3	16	CASSPFSGGAADTQYF
NA	TRBV18	TRBJ2-7	15	CASSPRPDRAHEQYF
many	TRBV7-9	TRBJ1-4	14	CASSKGTGQEKLFF
NA	TRBV19	TRBJ2-4	16	CASSNPGLGAKNIQYF
NA	TRBV20-1	TRBJ2-3	14	CSASGLARADTQYF
few	TRBV3-1	TRBJ1-2	16	CASSQLAGSRNYGYTF
NA	TRBV5-1	TRBJ2-5	17	CASSLSGTGRIRETQYF
NA	TRBV3-1	TRBJ2-7	16	CASSLPFGTEPHEQYF
NA	TRBV10-1	TRBJ2-5	14	CATWRFSFQETQYF
few	TRBV9	TRBJ2-7	14	CASSVPQPPYEQYF
many	TRBV12-3/TRBV12-4	TRBJ2-1	14	CASSVSASGGVQFF
few	TRBV29-1	TRBJ1-2	15	CSAGTGVLIPYGYTF
many	TRBV20-1	TRBJ1-1	11	CSASRGTEAFF
few	TRBV7-8	TRBJ2-1	15	CASSLARTTNNEQFF
NA	TRBV15	TRBJ2-3	14	CATSRTVSTVTQYF
NA	TRBV11-2	TRBJ2-1	15	CASSPVQGPYNEQFF
few	TRBV6-5	TRBJ2-1	15	CASSYSGRVTNEQFF
NA	TRBV24-1	TRBJ2-3	16	CATSGTDRGWTDTQYF
few	TRBV5-1	TRBJ2-7	16	CASSPRDRSVSYEQYF
many	TRBV11-2	TRBJ2-3	18	CASSLQSRLAGGRNTQYF
few	TRBV20-1	TRBJ2-3	13	CSASREGLPAQYF
few	TRBV19	TRBJ2-5	18	CASSIGTSGPTLGETQYF
few	TRBV24-1	TRBJ2-1	11	CATGRNNEQFF
few	TRBV30	TRBJ2-1	15	CAWSRIGTSGSEQFF
few	TRBV12-3/TRBV12-4	TRBJ2-3	15	CASGRGSRTTDTQYF
few	TRBV6-5	TRBJ2-1	15	CASSYGFELYNEQFF
few	TRBV6-5	TRBJ2-7	13	CASSYQNNYEQYF
few	TRBV7-9	TRBJ2-7	14	CASSRQQGAGEQYF
few	TRBV11-3	TRBJ2-3	14	CASSPTSGADTQYF
few	TRBV5-1	TRBJ2-5	15	CASSTSGGYQETQYF
NA	TRBV5-1	TRBJ2-3	14	CASSLFRDGDTQYF